This TCR beta chain was captured in a study of T cells expressing NK-cell markers. Whole-study context: Sorted CD3+CD56+NKG2C+, CD3+CD56+NKG2C- and CD3+CD56-NKG2C+ T cells supplied TCR beta repertoires. Eight donors were sequenced, of whom seven were HCMV-seropositive, while the remaining one was HCMV-seronegative. Study-level points and caveats: The study found these clonotypes also leading the CD3+CD56-NKG2C+ fraction in a few donors.

Note on this clonotype: Its antigen is still unknown.

From germline, CDR1 is MNHEY and CDR2 SVGAGI. This CDR3 region has 12 residues. Following a re-call of the 5' RACE reads, TCRdb has one entry per CDR3 protein and lacks DNA. The sample data list a few hundred thousand distinct CDR3 sequences. V is TRBV6-5 and J is TRBJ2-5; TCRdb selects TRBD2, and the lack of DNA leaves this call unchecked. The material sequenced was blood T cells: a sorted CD56 or NKG2C T cell subset, CD4+ or CD8+ T cells, or bulk PBMC T cells (not recorded which). This sequence was found in a man aged 18-69 years in good health. The CDR3 sequence is CASRSGRETQYF.